A single sample is the source of the 20 T cell receptor beta chains below, sequenced in a study of blood T cell repertoires in COVID-19. This table comes from immunoSEQ multiplex PCR, and its TCRdb copy is limited to in-frame clones, with some not included. The top ten clones hold over 15% of a sample with roughly 50,000 clones, 70% to 90% of them seen once. The specimen sequenced was peripheral blood. These receptors were taken from a human donor in a cohort sampled during active COVID-19.

The chain joins TRBV18 to TRBJ1-2; the D is unclear. V was trimmed by 3 bases and J by 3 bases, leaving 20 bases between them. Germline lookup yields CDR1 KGHSH and CDR2 LQKENI. This CDR3 contains 17 residues. CDR3 residues: CASSPPSGVSVYYGYTF. CDR3 DNA sequence: TGTGCCAGCTCACCTCCTTCCGGGGTATCGGTGTACTATGGCTACACCTTC.

The chain combines TRBV19 with TRBJ2-4, with D possibly TRBD1 on 5 matching bases. Germline lookup yields CDR1 LNHDA and CDR2 SQIVND (reference sequence). This CDR3 is built from 14 residues. The V gene lost 5 bases and the J gene lost 1 base, with 9 bases spanning the gap. The CDR3 here is CASSPDSAKNIQYF. CDR3 DNA sequence: TGTGCCAGTAGTCCCGACAGCGCCAAAAACATTCAGTACTTC.

The sample holds a few counts of this clone. The chain carries TRBV9 and TRBJ1-6, with D perhaps TRBD1 (6 bases). Germline V gives CDR1 SGDLS, CDR2 YYNGEE. V gave up 3 bases and J gave up 12 bases, with 22 bases separating them. The CDR3 has 16 residues. Written as DNA, the CDR3 is TGTGCCAGCAGCGGATCGTCCGGGACAAACGTCGAACCCCTCCACTTT. Its translation is CASSGSSGTNVEPLHF. Together with reference TRBV9 and TRBJ1-6, the CDR3 gives the full variable domain: DSGVTQTPKHLITATGQRVTLRCSPRSGDLSVYWYQQSLDQGLQFLIQYYNGEERAKGNILERFSAQQFPDLHSELNLSSLELGDSALYFCASSGSSGTNVEPLHFGNGTRLTVT.

This clone turned up a few times. The chain couples TRBV6-5 to TRBJ1-1, with 7 bases fitting TRBD1. CDR3 length: 13 amino acids. Germline-derived CDR1 and CDR2 are MNHEY and SVGAGI. V was pared by 8 bases and J by 6 bases, with 9 bases of the junction left unmatched. CDR3 DNA sequence: TGTGCCAGCGCAACAGGGGAGACGTCTGAAGCTTTCTTT. Its protein product is CASATGETSEAFF.

This clone was counted a few times. The chain uses TRBV4-1 and TRBJ1-2; TRBD1 is a possible D gene (5 bases). The CDR3 sequence is 14 residues long. Trimming removed 7 bases at V and 8 bases at J, with 20 bases between. CDR1 is MGHRA, CDR2 YSYEKL, per germline. The DNA of the CDR3 is TGCGCCAGCAAGGGGTCCTTGACTAGATGGGGCTACACCTTC. Its translation is CASKGSLTRWGYTF.

This clone was seen just once. V usage is TRBV10-3 and J usage is TRBJ1-6, with D unclear. The CDR3 is made up of 15 amino acids. The germline V and J ends were trimmed by 3 bases and 2 bases, with 8 bases remaining between them. The germline V gene encodes CDR1 ENHRY and CDR2 SYGVKD. CDR3 loop: CAISDRGTYNSPLHF. The CDR3 DNA reads TGTGCCATCAGTGATCGGGGTACCTATAATTCACCCCTCCACTTT.

Notes on this clone: A junction end diverges from the germline sequence, so it may reflect a read error. This chain links TRBV3-1 (or the pseudogene TRBV3-2) with TRBJ2-7, with 10 bases fitting TRBD2. The CDR3 contains 15 residues. Germline V gene lookup returns CDR1 LGHDT and CDR2 YNNKEL (reference sequence). CDR3 coding DNA: TGTGCCGGCAGCCTACGGACTAGCGGTCTGGACGAGCAGTACTTC. This codes for CAGSLRTSGLDEQYF.

The rearrangement links TRBV7-8 to TRBJ2-6, with TRBD1 identical over 7 bases. V lost 1 base and J lost 1; bases outside the gene matches: 4. This CDR3 spans 17 amino acids. Germline CDR1 reads SGHVS; CDR2 reads FQNEAQ. CDR3 coding DNA: TGTGCCAGCAGCTTAGGACGACAGGGTTCTGGGGCCAACGTCCTGACTTTC. This sequence encodes CASSLGRQGSGANVLTF. The full variable domain, in which reference TRBV7-8 and TRBJ2-6 provide the parts outside the CDR3, is GAGVSQSPRYKVAKRGQDVALRCDPISGHVSLFWYQQALGQGPEFLTYFQNEAQLDKSGLPSDRFFAERPEGSVSTLKIQRTQQEDSAVYLCASSLGRQGSGANVLTFGAGSRLTVL.

This clone was detected a few times. The chain carries TRBV2 and TRBJ2-2, with TRBD2 matching over 9 bases. The V segment lost 10 bases and the J segment 1 base; nucleotides outside the gene matches: 13. Germline V gives CDR1 SNHLY, CDR2 FYNNEI. This CDR3 has 17 amino acids. CDR3 region: CATSSLAGPLNTGELFF. CDR3 sequence (DNA): TGTGCCACCTCCAGTCTAGCGGGGCCCCTGAACACCGGGGAGCTGTTTTTT. The full variable domain, in which reference TRBV2 and TRBJ2-2 provide the parts outside the CDR3, is EPEVTQTPSHQVTQMGQEVILRCVPISNHLYFYWYRQILGQKVEFLVSFYNNEISEKSEIFDDQFSVERPDGSNFTLKIRSTKLEDSAMYFCATSSLAGPLNTGELFFGEGSRLTVL.

The rearrangement links TRBV7-2 to TRBJ1-5, with 8 bases lining up with TRBD1. Germline CDR1 is SGHTA and CDR2 is FQGNSA. The length of the CDR3 is 15 residues. Trimming at V came to 1 base and at J to 6 bases, leaving 5 bases not matched to a gene. This chain's CDR3 is CASSLGTGISQPQHF. The CDR3 coding sequence is TGTGCCAGCAGCTTAGGGACAGGGATCTCTCAGCCCCAGCATTTT.

This chain joins TRBV5-1 and TRBJ2-7, with 7 bases matching TRBD1. CDR1 SGHRS and CDR2 YFSETQ come from the germline V gene. After removal of 6 bases from V and 0 bases from J, the junction contained 6 bases not matched to a gene. The CDR3 is 14 amino acids. The chain's CDR3 is CASTRQGFSYEQYF. The DNA for the CDR3 is TGCGCCAGCACTCGACAGGGTTTCTCCTACGAGCAGTACTTC. The complete variable domain, with remaining parts taken from reference TRBV5-1 and TRBJ2-7, reads KAGVTQTPRYLIKTRGQQVTLSCSPISGHRSVSWYQQTPGQGLQFLFEYFSETQRNKGNFPGRFSGRQFSNSRSEMNVSTLELGDSALYLCASTRQGFSYEQYFGPGTRLTVT.

The V and J genes are TRBV2 and TRBJ1-1; no reliable D call. With 3 bases removed from V and 6 bases from J, the gap between germline ends came to 14 bases. The CDR3 has 14 amino acids. Germline CDR1 reads SNHLY; CDR2 reads FYNNEI. CDR3 loop: CASSDSRVFAEAFF. CDR3 coding DNA: TGTGCCAGCAGTGATTCAAGAGTGTTCGCTGAAGCTTTCTTT.

CDR3 loop: CASSQTQISGANVLTF. CDR3 nucleotide sequence: TGCGCCAGCAGCCAAACCCAGATCTCTGGGGCCAACGTCCTGACTTTC. J is TRBJ2-6 and V is TRBV4-3; D is unresolved. CDR3 length equals 16 residues. Trimming took 2 bases from V and 0 from J, leaving 8 bases between them. Germline V gene lookup returns CDR1 LGHNA and CDR2 YSLEER.

The chain employs TRBV7-9 and TRBJ1-2, with 7 bases identical to TRBD1. V shed 5 bases and J 2 bases; nucleotides not matched to a gene: 5. CDR1 and CDR2 (germline): SEHNR, FQNEAQ (reference sequence). The CDR3 consists of 14 residues. The CDR3 sequence is CASSVSGQNYGYTF. The CDR3, as DNA: TGTGCCAGCAGCGTATCGGGACAGAACTATGGCTACACCTTC.

This clone was observed a handful of times. V usage is TRBV10-3 and J usage is TRBJ1-5; D remains ambiguous. Germline V gene lookup returns CDR1 ENHRY and CDR2 SYGVKD. The CDR3 spans 14 residues. Trimming pared 0 bases from V and 2 bases from J, leaving 5 bases between. The CDR3 reads CAISESLGNQPQHF. CDR3 bases: TGTGCCATCAGTGAGTCATTAGGCAATCAGCCCCAGCATTTT.

J is TRBJ1-4 and V is TRBV5-1, with D perhaps matching TRBD1 (6 bases). Germline values: CDR1 SGHRS, CDR2 YFSETQ. Trimming took 4 bases from V and 6 from J, leaving 19 bases between them. This CDR3 is built from 16 residues. This chain's CDR3 is CASSPTRTGWDEKLFF. The DNA of the CDR3 is TGCGCCAGCAGCCCTACCCGAACAGGGTGGGATGAAAAACTGTTTTTT.

The CDR3 bases are TGTGCCAGCAGCTCGACAGGGTTCTCTAACTATGGCTACACCTTC. Protein: CASSSTGFSNYGYTF. The chain carries TRBV6-5 and TRBJ1-2; the match to TRBD1 covers 7 bases. The CDR3 is 15 amino acids. In germline, CDR1 is MNHEY, CDR2 SVGAGI. V gave up 6 bases and J gave up 0 bases; unmatched junction bases: 7.

The CDR3 region is CASSRQGMSYEQYF. The CDR3, as DNA: TGCGCCAGCAGCAGGCAGGGTATGTCCTACGAGCAGTACTTC. The J gene is TRBJ2-7, the V gene TRBV5-1; TRBD1 is a possible D gene (5 bases). The germline V gene encodes CDR1 SGHRS and CDR2 YFSETQ. The ends were cut back, 4 bases at V and 1 base at J, with 12 bases in the middle. This CDR3 has 14 amino acids.

The V and J genes are TRBV4-3 and TRBJ1-1; 7 positions agree with TRBD1. V lost 8 bases to trimming and J lost 6 bases; unmatched junction nucleotides: 18. CDR1 and CDR2 (germline): LGHNA, YSLEER. The CDR3 is 16 residues long. CDR3 residues: CASSATSGGMGPEAFF. DNA of the CDR3: TGCGCCAGCTCGGCCACATCAGGGGGGATGGGCCCTGAAGCTTTCTTT.

CDR3 nucleotide sequence: TGTGCCAGCAGTCAGATAGCGGGGGGGAACAATGAGCAGTTCTTC. Protein sequence: CASSQIAGGNNEQFF. The genes are TRBV6-6 and TRBJ2-1, with 11 nucleotides matching TRBD2. The CDR3 is 15 amino acids. The germline V gene encodes CDR1 MNHNY and CDR2 SVGAGI (reference sequence). The V gene end was trimmed by 5 bases and the J gene end by 5 bases; junction bases not matched to a gene: 5.